This T cell receptor beta chain was recorded in a study of CD4 T cells in relation to SARS-CoV-2 and coronaviruses. The sample holds one count of this clone. The antigen is undetermined. Trimming stripped 6 bases from V and 8 bases from J, with 16 bases between. This CDR3 contains 14 residues. In germline, CDR1 is MNHEY, CDR2 SVGAGI. The unexposed donors gave CD4+ T cells in about 2011-2018, prior to COVID-19. Isolation of CD4+ T cells took place after roughly nine days in culture. Here immunoSEQ multiplex PCR was the method, and the copy in TCRdb shows in-frame clones only, minus some. The table lists more than 25,000 clones, around three quarters of them singletons.

The sequenced material came from CD4+ T cells from PBMCs, cultured in vitro. V gene TRBV6-5 combines with J gene TRBJ1-4; possibly TRBD1 for D (6 bases). The sequence was collected from a human donor in good health. CDR3 amino acids: CASRTGGRWEKLFF. DNA of the CDR3: TGTGCCAGCAGAACGGGGGGGCGCTGGGAAAAACTGTTTTTT.